This entry lists 27 T cell receptor beta chains sequenced from one sample in a study of cytomegalovirus exposure and HLA in healthy donors. Profiling relied on immunoSEQ multiplex PCR, and the TCRdb table lists in-frame clones only, not all of them. The sample yields 150,000 to 170,000 clones, roughly 84% seen once. Sample: PBMCs. These receptors all stem from a human donor in good health.

The chain carries TRBV12-5 and TRBJ2-7; perhaps TRBD1 as D (6 bases). The CDR3 contains 16 residues. The V and J ends lost 4 bases and 5 bases respectively, with 21 bases between them. The germline CDR1 and CDR2 sequences are LGHNT and FRNRAP. The chain's CDR3 is CASGSGQLPPSHEQYF. DNA of the CDR3: TGTGCTAGTGGTTCCGGACAGCTTCCCCCGTCCCACGAGCAGTACTTC.

V usage is TRBV5-1 and J usage is TRBJ2-3; 16 bases are shared with TRBD2. Germline assignment: CDR1 SGHRS and CDR2 YFSETQ. After removal of 2 bases from V and 2 bases from J, the junction contained 5 bases not matched to a gene. This CDR3 spans 18 amino acids. The CDR3 here is CASSLPGLAGGPTDTQYF. The DNA of the CDR3 is TGCGCCAGCAGCTTACCGGGACTAGCGGGAGGGCCCACAGATACGCAGTATTTT.

The CDR3 DNA is TGTGCCAGCAGTTTATGGGGGGGACGTAAATCCTCTGGGGCCAACGTCCTGACTTTC. Translating it yields CASSLWGGRKSSGANVLTF. The chain employs TRBV28 and TRBJ2-6; possibly TRBD2 for D (6 bases). The CDR3 loop spans 19 amino acids. CDR1 is MDHEN, CDR2 SYDVKM, per germline. V dropped 0 bases and J dropped 0 bases, with 15 bases sitting between them.

The V call is TRBV5-1, the J call TRBJ1-6; D is uncertain. V was pared by 0 bases and J by 10 bases, with 17 bases between. CDR1 is SGHRS, CDR2 YFSETQ, per germline. The length of the CDR3 is 16 residues. The CDR3 coding sequence is TGCGCCAGCAGCTTGGCGGAGTTCAACCGGGGATCACCCCTCCACTTT. The encoded protein is CASSLAEFNRGSPLHF.

This clone was recorded once. J is TRBJ1-4 and V is TRBV7-9; D ambiguous. The V end lost 2 bases, the J end lost 6 bases, and 16 bases lay between the germline ends. The CDR3 covers 16 residues. Germline V gene sequence: CDR1 SEHNR, CDR2 FQNEAQ (reference sequence). The CDR3 nucleotides read TGTGCCAGCAGCTTAATTGAGTTTCTGAGTTATGAAAAACTGTTTTTT. Encoded protein: CASSLIEFLSYEKLFF.

V is TRBV28 and J is TRBJ2-7; TRBD2 agrees at 9 bases. V shed 7 bases, J shed 0 bases, and the junction held 10 bases outside the gene matches. Germline loops: CDR1 MDHEN, CDR2 SYDVKM. CDR3 length: 16 amino acids. CDR3 protein: CASTIRGGRDSYEQYF. CDR3 DNA: TGTGCCAGCACTATTCGGGGCGGGAGGGACTCCTACGAGCAGTACTTC. The full variable domain, with the rest looked up from reference TRBV28 and TRBJ2-7, is DVKVTQSSRYLVKRTGEKVFLECVQDMDHENMFWYRQDPGLGLRLIYFSYDVKMKEKGDIPEGYSVSREKKERFSLILESASTNQTSMYLCASTIRGGRDSYEQYFGPGTRLTVT.

The chain carries TRBV6-5 and TRBJ2-7, with a tentative D call TRBD2 (6 bases). The CDR3 consists of 14 residues. The V gene's germline CDR1 is MNHEY and CDR2 SVGAGI. Trimming took off 4 bases at V and 2 bases at J, with 12 bases between the two ends. CDR3 protein: CASSLQEGTYEQYF. CDR3 nucleotides: TGTGCCAGCAGTTTACAGGAGGGGACCTACGAGCAGTACTTC.

The CDR3: CASSTGGLTYGYTF. In nucleotides, the CDR3 is TGCGCCAGCAGCACAGGGGGCCTAACTTATGGCTACACCTTC. The J gene is TRBJ1-2, the V gene TRBV10-2; TRBD1 aligns across 9 bases. This CDR3 contains 14 residues. Trimming took 6 bases from V and 5 from J; bases not matched to a gene: 7. Germline CDR1 is WSHSY and CDR2 is SAAADI.

V gene TRBV11-3 combines with J gene TRBJ1-5; D perhaps matches TRBD1 (6 bases). The CDR3 runs 20 residues. The V gene lost 5 bases and the J gene lost 7 bases, with 33 bases spanning the gap. Germline-derived CDR1 and CDR2 are SGHNT and YENEEA. The CDR3 sequence is CASSEASRPGTPQVRQPQHF. CDR3 DNA sequence: TGTGCCAGCAGCGAAGCCTCCAGACCGGGGACACCACAGGTAAGGCAGCCCCAGCATTTT.

This chain joins TRBV5-4 and TRBJ2-5, with D maybe TRBD1 (6 bases). Trimming took off 4 bases at V and 4 bases at J, with 26 bases between the two ends. Germline-derived CDR1 and CDR2 are SGHNT and YYREEE (reference sequence). The CDR3 covers 18 residues. CDR3 amino acids: CASSHHIFRQGPGETQYF. The CDR3 DNA reads TGTGCCAGCAGCCACCACATCTTCAGGCAGGGGCCGGGAGAGACCCAGTACTTC.

The chain uses TRBV4-1 and TRBJ1-2, with 7 nucleotides matching TRBD1. V lost 0 bases and J lost 8; bases outside the gene matches: 12. The CDR3 sequence is 16 residues long. Germline V gives CDR1 MGHRA, CDR2 YSYEKL. Here the CDR3 reads CASSQDPQGVPRGYTF. The CDR3 nucleotides read TGCGCCAGCAGCCAAGATCCCCAGGGGGTTCCTAGAGGCTACACCTTC.

The chain is built from TRBV5-4 and TRBJ2-2; the match to TRBD2 covers 9 bases. This CDR3 contains 16 residues. Germline values: CDR1 SGHNT, CDR2 YYREEE (reference sequence). Trimming at V came to 4 bases and at J to 6 bases, leaving 10 bases not matched to a gene. For the CDR3, the DNA is TGTGCCAGCAGCGCCCCCGGGACTAGCCGTTCCGGGGAGCTGTTTTTT. It is translated as CASSAPGTSRSGELFF.

V usage is TRBV28 and J usage is TRBJ1-5; 10 nucleotides match TRBD1. Germline CDR1 MDHEN, CDR2 SYDVKM. This CDR3 is 16 amino acids long. After removal of 7 bases from V and 2 bases from J, the junction contained 8 bases not matched to a gene. The CDR3 bases are TGTGCCAGCACCCCGACAGGGGGCGAGGGCAATCAGCCCCAGCATTTT. This sequence encodes CASTPTGGEGNQPQHF.

The V call is TRBV18, the J call TRBJ1-2; D unresolved. Germline CDR1 reads KGHSH; CDR2 reads LQKENI. V was trimmed by 5 bases and J by 10 bases, leaving 17 bases between them. CDR3 length: 13 amino acids. CDR3 in DNA: TGTGCCAGCTCAGCTCAGGAGTCGGGAGACTACACCTTC. This sequence encodes CASSAQESGDYTF.

The genes are TRBV7-2 and TRBJ1-6; TRBD1 agrees at 9 bases. The junction had 1 base not matched to a gene; V was cut back by 4 bases and J by 9 bases. CDR3 length equals 13 residues. Germline V gene data show CDR1 as SGHTA and CDR2 as FQGNSA. The CDR3 loop reads CASSSGQGSPLHF. In nucleotides, the CDR3 is TGTGCCAGCAGCTCGGGACAGGGTTCACCCCTCCACTTT.

The chain is built from TRBV5-1 and TRBJ2-7; TRBD1 aligns across 8 bases. This CDR3 region has 18 residues. CDR1 is SGHRS, CDR2 YFSETQ, per germline. The V and J ends lost 0 bases and 3 bases, in that order; junction bases with no gene match: 14. CDR3 residues: CASSLGQGRLTELYEQYF. DNA for the CDR3: TGCGCCAGCAGCTTGGGACAGGGGCGTCTCACAGAGCTCTACGAGCAGTACTTC.

This chain connects TRBV7-2 to TRBJ2-1; 8 nucleotides line up with TRBD2. The V gene end was trimmed by 5 bases and the J gene end by 0 bases; junction bases not matched to a gene: 6. The CDR3 has 16 amino acids. Germline V gene lookup returns CDR1 SGHTA and CDR2 FQGNSA. In DNA, the CDR3 is TGTGCCAGCAGCCAATTAGCGGGGAGCTCCTACAATGAGCAGTTCTTC. Translating gives CASSQLAGSSYNEQFF.

The genes are TRBV4-3 and TRBJ1-4; the D is unclear. There are 16 residues in the CDR3. V shed 0 bases and J shed 6 bases, with 14 bases lying between them. Per the germline V gene, CDR1 is LGHNA and CDR2 is YSLEER. This chain's CDR3 is CASSQDGQQLDEKLFF. CDR3 DNA sequence: TGCGCCAGCAGCCAAGATGGGCAACAGCTTGATGAAAAACTGTTTTTT.

The rearrangement links TRBV27 to TRBJ2-1, with 9 bases lining up with TRBD2. Trimming removed 5 bases from V and 0 bases from J; junction bases left unmatched: 20. The CDR3 is made up of 21 amino acids. Germline V CDR1 and CDR2: MNHEY, SMNVEV (reference sequence). This chain's CDR3 is CASSLIPKITSGLSSYNEQFF. The CDR3 nucleotides read TGTGCCAGCAGTCTCATACCCAAGATAACTAGCGGGCTGAGCTCCTACAATGAGCAGTTCTTC.

This clone was seen a few times. V and J are TRBV2 and TRBJ2-7; the D gene is possibly TRBD1 (5 bases). This CDR3 has 13 residues. The germline gives CDR1 SNHLY, CDR2 FYNNEI. Trimming removed 3 bases from V and 0 bases from J, with 6 bases in between. In nucleotides, the CDR3 is TGTGCCAGCAGTGATGACAGCTCCTACGAGCAGTACTTC. Residues: CASSDDSSYEQYF.

J is TRBJ1-2 and V is TRBV10-3; the match to TRBD1 covers 7 bases. Germline trimming cut 0 bases from V and 5 bases from J; bases unmatched to any gene: 24. The germline V gene has CDR1 ENHRY and CDR2 SYGVKD. This CDR3 is built from 21 residues. The CDR3 is CAISESRVLGGSGTAIYGYTF. CDR3 nucleotides: TGTGCCATCAGTGAGTCAAGAGTGTTAGGGGGGTCCGGGACAGCTATTTATGGCTACACCTTC.

V gene TRBV4-1 combines with J gene TRBJ1-5, with TRBD1 as a possible D gene (5 bases). The V gene's germline CDR1 is MGHRA and CDR2 YSYEKL. V was clipped by 5 bases and J by 4 bases, with 15 bases between them. This CDR3 contains 15 residues. The DNA for the CDR3 is TGCGCCAGCAGCGAGGCGGGGCAGACTAATCAGCCCCAGCATTTT. Translating gives CASSEAGQTNQPQHF.

This chain's CDR3 is CASSFTGGAFF. For the CDR3, the DNA is TGCGCCAGCAGTTTTACAGGAGGGGCTTTCTTT. The chain joins TRBV5-1 to TRBJ1-1, with D possibly TRBD1 on 5 matching bases. Deletions cut 5 bases from V and 11 bases from J, with 13 bases between. The CDR3 covers 11 residues. Germline assignment: CDR1 SGHRS and CDR2 YFSETQ.

The rearrangement joins TRBV7-8 to TRBJ1-4; 8 nucleotides align to TRBD1. The CDR3 is 15 residues long. V was pared by 4 bases and J by 8 bases, with 9 bases of the junction left unmatched. In germline, CDR1 is SGHVS, CDR2 FQNEAQ. The DNA of the CDR3 is TGTGCCAGCAGCTCCCGGACAGGGACGGGAGAAAAACTGTTTTTT. Protein product: CASSSRTGTGEKLFF. Full variable domain (missing parts from reference TRBV7-8 and TRBJ1-4): GAGVSQSPRYKVAKRGQDVALRCDPISGHVSLFWYQQALGQGPEFLTYFQNEAQLDKSGLPSDRFFAERPEGSVSTLKIQRTQQEDSAVYLCASSSRTGTGEKLFFGSGTQLSVL.

The chain joins TRBV6-5 to TRBJ2-5, with 7 bases matching TRBD2. The trim removed 5 bases at V and 4 bases at J, leaving 7 bases unmatched. This CDR3 comprises 14 residues. Germline-derived CDR1 and CDR2 are MNHEY and SVGAGI. The CDR3 sequence: CASSISGEVETQYF. The CDR3 nucleotides are TGTGCCAGCAGTATAAGCGGGGAGGTAGAGACCCAGTACTTC.

V usage is TRBV19 and J usage is TRBJ2-6; D not resolved. The V gene's germline CDR1 is LNHDA and CDR2 SQIVND (reference sequence). The ends were cut back, 4 bases at V and 0 bases at J, with 7 bases in the middle. CDR3 length: 15 amino acids. CDR3 in amino acids: CASSTPGSGANVLTF. In DNA form, the CDR3 reads TGTGCCAGTAGTACCCCCGGCTCTGGGGCCAACGTCCTGACTTTC.

V is TRBV11-3 and J is TRBJ2-2; TRBD1 matches at 10 bases. This CDR3 is 16 amino acids long. From germline, CDR1 is SGHNT and CDR2 YENEEA. V gave up 5 bases and J gave up 2 bases; unmatched junction bases: 5. The CDR3 DNA follows: TGTGCCAGCAGCCCCCGGACAGGGGGTAACACCGGGGAGCTGTTTTTT. Translated: CASSPRTGGNTGELFF.